This T cell receptor beta chain emerged from a study of T cell repertoires in cytomegalovirus infection. Study context: Indicated by public TCR beta signatures were CMV infection and matching HLA type. The study's findings and limits: Cumulated frequencies of public TCR beta families served to identify carriers of CMV plus the relevant HLA.

Germline CDR1 PRHDT, CDR2 FYEKMQ (reference sequence). Trimming took off 5 bases at V and 1 base at J, with 5 bases between the two ends. The CDR3 is made up of 13 amino acids. This clonotype was observed a few times. The antigen is unknown. MiXCR, applied by TCRdb to the reads, yields one record per CDR3 protein. The sample carries nearly 650,000 distinct CDR3 sequences, more than 20% recorded once. This chain connects TRBV13 to TRBJ2-2; tentative D call: TRBD1 (5 bases). The clonotype comes from a human donor in good health (CMV status not recorded). Some clones in this sample may be carry-over from other donors' samples. The sequencing input was CD8+ T cells from PBMCs. CDR3 in amino acids: CASSDRNTGELFF. The CDR3, as DNA: TGTGCCAGCAGCGACAGGAACACCGGGGAGCTGTTTTTT.